Presented here are 20 T cell receptor beta chains from one specimen sequenced in a study of OX40 agonist ivuxolimab in advanced cancers. Profiled with immunoSEQ multiplex PCR; TCRdb holds only in-frame clones, not every one. The sample lists 53,000 or so clones; roughly 93% were seen once. Here the sequenced sample was CD4+ or CD8+ T cells sorted from blood, taken in a trial of the OX40 agonist ivuxolimab. The receptors come from an adult with an advanced solid tumor such as melanoma, head and neck, liver or kidney cancer.

The chain combines TRBV19 with TRBJ2-1, with 8 bases that match TRBD2. Looked up from germline, CDR1 is LNHDA and CDR2 is SQIVND (reference sequence). The length of the CDR3 is 16 residues. Trimming took 8 bases from V and 0 from J; bases not matched to a gene: 9. The DNA for the CDR3 is TGTGCCAGTCATCGGGAGGGCCTGAGCTCCTACAATGAGCAGTTCTTC. Its translation is CASHREGLSSYNEQFF.

This clone was recorded only once. V gene TRBV19 combines with J gene TRBJ2-7; D remains unclear. This CDR3 region has 17 residues. Deletions cut 3 bases from V and 2 bases from J, with 20 bases between. Germline assignment: CDR1 LNHDA and CDR2 SQIVND (reference sequence). In DNA, the CDR3 is TGTGCCAGTAGTATCTTTACGTTGGGGAACGGCGCCTACGAGCAGTACTTC. This encodes CASSIFTLGNGAYEQYF. Based on the CDR3 plus reference TRBV19 and TRBJ2-7, the full variable domain is DGGITQSPKYLFRKEGQNVTLSCEQNLNHDAMYWYRQDPGQGLRLIYYSQIVNDFQKGDIAEGYSVSREKKESFPLTVTSAQKNPTAFYLCASSIFTLGNGAYEQYFGPGTRLTVT.

V and J are TRBV7-6 and TRBJ1-1, with D maybe TRBD1 (6 bases). The CDR3 consists of 14 residues. Trimming removed 5 bases from V and 0 bases from J, with 10 bases in between. Germline lookup yields CDR1 SGHVS and CDR2 FNYEAQ. Here the CDR3 reads CASSRTAVNTEAFF. The CDR3 region has the DNA TGTGCCAGCAGCCGGACAGCAGTGAACACTGAAGCTTTCTTT.

The gene calls are TRBV7-9 and TRBJ2-7, with 8 bases lining up with TRBD1. The germline CDR1 and CDR2 sequences are SEHNR and FQNEAQ (reference sequence). The CDR3 runs 11 residues. Trimming removed 10 bases from V and 3 bases from J; junction bases left unmatched: 2. CDR3 in DNA: TGTGCCATCGGACAGGGCTACGAGCAGTACTTC. Its translation: CAIGQGYEQYF.

The chain couples TRBV4-3 to TRBJ2-3; TRBD2 might be the D (6 bases). The CDR3 is 17 amino acids. The germline V gene encodes CDR1 LGHNA and CDR2 YSLEER. Between the trimmed V and J ends, which lost 0 bases and 4 bases, there was a span of 17 bases. This CDR3 is CASSQDKGGASADTQYF. CDR3 DNA sequence: TGCGCCAGCAGCCAAGATAAAGGCGGGGCTTCGGCAGATACGCAGTATTTT.

The chain employs TRBV27 and TRBJ2-1; 9 nucleotides match TRBD2. Unmatched junction bases numbered 2, after V lost 2 bases and J lost 6 bases. The CDR3 runs to 14 residues. Germline V gives CDR1 MNHEY, CDR2 SMNVEV (reference sequence). The CDR3, as DNA: TGTGCCAGCAGTTTAGGCGGGAGGGGCAATGAGCAGTTCTTC. Residues: CASSLGGRGNEQFF.

V usage is TRBV30 and J usage is TRBJ2-7, with D tentatively TRBD2 (5 bases). V was shortened by 0 bases and J by 6 bases, with 12 bases between the two germline ends. The germline V gene has CDR1 GTSNPN and CDR2 SVGIG (reference sequence). The CDR3 runs 13 residues. CDR3 nucleotides: TGTGCCTGGAGTGTCGTCAGTGGGAGCGAGCAGTACTTC. This codes for CAWSVVSGSEQYF.

J is TRBJ2-2 and V is TRBV29-1; 11 nucleotides agree with TRBD2. This CDR3 has 16 amino acids. V lost 3 bases, J lost 2 bases, and 5 bases stayed unmatched. Germline V CDR1 and CDR2: SQVTM, ANQGSEA. The CDR3 protein is CSVEGLAGGNTGELFF. The CDR3, as DNA: TGCAGCGTTGAGGGGCTAGCGGGAGGTAACACCGGGGAGCTGTTTTTT.

V is TRBV29-1 and J is TRBJ2-4; TRBD1 aligns across 9 bases. CDR1 and CDR2 from the germline V gene are SQVTM and ANQGSEA. V lost 1 base and J lost 7; bases outside the gene matches: 17. The CDR3 has 18 amino acids. CDR3 in amino acids: CSVEVTSTGGRMGNIQYF. CDR3 in DNA: TGCAGCGTTGAAGTTACCTCAACAGGGGGCAGAATGGGGAACATTCAGTACTTC.

The chain is built from TRBV7-7 and TRBJ2-7; D is uncertain. This CDR3 spans 14 amino acids. Germline V gene sequence: CDR1 SSHAT, CDR2 FNYEAQ (reference sequence). Trimming removed 0 bases at V and 5 bases at J, with 11 bases between. The CDR3 DNA reads TGTGCCAGCAGCTTAGCGCCCCCAACAGACGAGCAGTACTTC. It codes for CASSLAPPTDEQYF.

V usage is TRBV9 and J usage is TRBJ2-1; tentatively, D is TRBD2 (5 bases). This CDR3 has 13 amino acids. The germline V gene encodes CDR1 SGDLS and CDR2 YYNGEE. The V end was cut by 3 bases, the J end by 2 bases, with 6 bases between. The CDR3 nucleotides read TGTGCCAGCAGCGCCGGGGCCTACAATGAGCAGTTCTTC. Protein sequence: CASSAGAYNEQFF.

This rearrangement joins TRBV27 to TRBJ1-5, with 9 bases lining up with TRBD1. Per germline, CDR1 MNHEY and CDR2 SMNVEV (reference sequence). CDR3 length equals 15 residues. The V and J ends lost 6 bases and 6 bases, in that order; junction bases with no gene match: 9. The CDR3 sequence: CASSHGQGFLQPQHF. CDR3 in DNA: TGTGCCAGCAGCCATGGACAGGGGTTTCTTCAGCCCCAGCATTTT.

CDR3 sequence (DNA): TGTGCCAGCAGCGTAGCGGGGGATGAAAAACTGTTTTTT. It codes for CASSVAGDEKLFF. The chain is built from TRBV27 and TRBJ1-4; D perhaps matches TRBD1 (5 bases). V lost 6 bases and J lost 6, with 11 bases in between. The CDR3 consists of 13 residues. Per germline, CDR1 MNHEY and CDR2 SMNVEV (reference sequence).

The gene calls are TRBV7-8 and TRBJ2-2, with TRBD1 identical over 9 bases. The J segment lost 5 bases and the V segment lost 3 bases, leaving 10 bases of the junction unmatched. Germline CDR1 and CDR2: SGHVS and FQNEAQ. This CDR3 region has 17 residues. CDR3 sequence reads: CASSFRDREPRTGELFF. The CDR3 DNA follows: TGTGCCAGCAGCTTCCGGGACAGGGAACCGAGGACCGGGGAGCTGTTTTTT.

This rearrangement joins TRBV5-5 to TRBJ2-1, with D uncertain. The CDR3 covers 12 residues. Trimming pared 0 bases from V and 6 bases from J, leaving 4 bases between. Germline V gene data show CDR1 as SGHKS and CDR2 as YYEKEE (reference sequence). The CDR3 nucleotides read TGTGCCAGCAGCTTGGTGCTCAATGAGCAGTTCTTC. Protein sequence: CASSLVLNEQFF.

The V call is TRBV5-6, the J call TRBJ2-7, with D unclear. Trimming left V 0 bases short and J 2 bases short, with 9 bases between. Germline lookup yields CDR1 SGHDT and CDR2 YYEEEE. The CDR3 contains 14 residues. In DNA, the CDR3 is TGTGCCAGCAGCTTGGGTGACACAACCTACGAGCAGTACTTC. Protein: CASSLGDTTYEQYF.

The V call is TRBV7-9, the J call TRBJ1-2; TRBD1 matches at 7 bases. V was pared by 6 bases and J by 2 bases, with 12 bases of the junction left unmatched. The CDR3 has 16 residues. From germline, CDR1 is SEHNR and CDR2 FQNEAQ (reference sequence). The CDR3 DNA is TGTGCCAGCAGTGTACCAGGGGGAACACTCAACTATGGCTACACCTTC. Protein product: CASSVPGGTLNYGYTF.

J is TRBJ2-1 and V is TRBV6-4; D unclear. The CDR3 has 15 residues. Trimming took off 3 bases at V and 4 bases at J, with 13 bases between the two ends. Germline values: CDR1 MRHNA, CDR2 SNTAGT. This CDR3 is CASSESLEPYNEQFF. CDR3 DNA: TGTGCCAGCAGTGAGAGCCTAGAACCTTACAATGAGCAGTTCTTC.

The chain uses TRBV4-2 and TRBJ1-1; D gene ambiguous. Germline lookup yields CDR1 LGHNA and CDR2 YNFKEQ. V was clipped by 0 bases and J by 1 base, with 6 bases between them. The CDR3 extends over 14 amino acids. The CDR3 region has the DNA TGTGCCAGCAGCCAAGATATCACGAACACTGAAGCTTTCTTT. The encoded protein is CASSQDITNTEAFF.

Only a few counts were recorded for this clone. This rearrangement joins TRBV5-6 to TRBJ2-7; possibly TRBD1 for D (6 bases). The CDR3 is 14 amino acids. Germline V gene sequence: CDR1 SGHDT, CDR2 YYEEEE. V was trimmed by 3 bases and J by 0 bases, leaving 10 bases between them. CDR3 protein: CASSYPGVSYEQYF. CDR3 DNA: TGTGCCAGCAGCTACCCAGGGGTCTCCTACGAGCAGTACTTC.